What follows are 12 T cell receptor beta chains derived from one specimen sequenced in a study of T-cell memory formation after mild COVID-19. TCRdb processed the 5' RACE reads anew with MiXCR; each CDR3 protein has one entry. The sample consists of about 400,000 distinct CDR3 sequences, more than 20% of them appearing once. The sample taken for sequencing was PBMCs or a T cell subset sorted from them (not recorded which). Receptor source: an adult woman who had mild COVID-19 (a few samples of this study predate the infection). Cell type and time point are not known.

This clonotype occurred a few times. The chain employs TRBV9 and TRBJ2-2; D gene uncertain. Trimming cost V 1 base and J 6 bases, with 4 bases left between them. The CDR3 covers 12 residues. Germline CDR1 SGDLS, CDR2 YYNGEE. This CDR3 is CASSVFAGELFF. In DNA form, the CDR3 reads TGTGCCAGCAGCGTATTCGCCGGGGAGCTGTTTTTT.

The chain couples TRBV5-1 to TRBJ2-2, with 9 bases fitting TRBD1. The CDR3 contains 21 residues. Unmatched junction bases numbered 20, after V lost 4 bases and J lost 1 base. From germline, CDR1 is SGHRS and CDR2 YFSETQ. The chain's CDR3 is CASSPTGTGFSTSLNTGELFF. Here the CDR3 DNA reads TGCGCCAGCAGCCCCACCGGGACAGGGTTTAGCACTTCATTGAACACCGGGGAGCTGTTTTTT.

This clonotype was detected only a few times. V usage is TRBV5-1 and J usage is TRBJ2-7; 8 nucleotides align to TRBD1. V was pared by 2 bases and J by 3 bases, with 7 bases of the junction left unmatched. Germline-derived CDR1 and CDR2 are SGHRS and YFSETQ. CDR3 length: 15 residues. The CDR3 sequence is CASSFSRGQSYEQYF. CDR3 coding DNA: TGCGCCAGCAGCTTTAGCAGGGGGCAAAGCTACGAGCAGTACTTC. Using reference TRBV5-1 and TRBJ2-7 for the parts outside the CDR3, the full variable domain is KAGVTQTPRYLIKTRGQQVTLSCSPISGHRSVSWYQQTPGQGLQFLFEYFSETQRNKGNFPGRFSGRQFSNSRSEMNVSTLELGDSALYLCASSFSRGQSYEQYFGPGTRLTVT.

This chain joins TRBV29-1 and TRBJ2-7, with D possibly being TRBD1 (6 bases). Trimming removed 6 bases from V and 7 bases from J, with 22 bases in between. Germline V lookup: CDR1 SQVTM, CDR2 ANQGSEA. The CDR3 runs 14 residues. CDR3 in amino acids: CSVGTQGPLMEQYF. For the CDR3, the DNA is TGCAGCGTGGGCACACAGGGACCCCTAATGGAGCAGTACTTC.

V is TRBV25-1 and J is TRBJ1-5, with unresolved D. Trimming stripped 1 base from V and 7 bases from J, with 11 bases between. This CDR3 spans 14 amino acids. Germline CDR1 is MGHDK and CDR2 is SYGVNS. Here the CDR3 DNA reads TGTGCCAGCAGTGAATCTAGCGGCCGGCAGCCCCAGCATTTT. Translation gives CASSESSGRQPQHF. The full variable domain, its missing parts supplied by reference TRBV25-1 and TRBJ1-5, is EADIYQTPRYLVIGTGKKITLECSQTMGHDKMYWYQQDPGMELHLIHYSYGVNSTEKGDLSSESTVSRIRTEHFPLTLESARPSHTSQYLCASSESSGRQPQHFGDGTRLSIL.

This clonotype was seen more than once but under ten times. V usage is TRBV27 and J usage is TRBJ2-6; 8 bases are a match to TRBD1. This CDR3 comprises 16 residues. The ends lost 6 bases at V and 0 bases at J; junction bases unmatched: 4. Germline V gives CDR1 MNHEY, CDR2 SMNVEV (reference sequence). This CDR3 is CASRTGVNSGANVLTF. CDR3 bases: TGTGCCAGCAGGACAGGGGTGAACTCTGGGGCCAACGTCCTGACTTTC. The full variable domain, in which reference TRBV27 and TRBJ2-6 provide the parts outside the CDR3, is EAQVTQNPRYLITVTGKKLTVTCSQNMNHEYMSWYRQDPGLGLRQIYYSMNVEVTDKGDVPEGYKVSRKEKRNFPLILESPSPNQTSLYFCASRTGVNSGANVLTFGAGSRLTVL.

This clonotype was found a few times. The chain joins TRBV7-6 to TRBJ2-1; the D gene is possibly TRBD2 (6 bases). V shed 0 bases and J shed 3 bases, with 12 bases lying between them. The CDR3 runs 16 residues. Germline V lookup: CDR1 SGHVS, CDR2 FNYEAQ. CDR3 nucleotide sequence: TGTGCCAGCAGCTTAGCAGGTAGCGGCCTCTACAATGAGCAGTTCTTC. This sequence encodes CASSLAGSGLYNEQFF.

This clonotype showed up just a few times. The rearrangement links TRBV7-9 to TRBJ2-1; D call uncertain. Germline CDR1 is SEHNR and CDR2 is FQNEAQ (reference sequence). There are 14 residues in the CDR3. V lost 3 bases, J lost 5 bases, and 11 bases lay in between. CDR3 amino acids: CASSFREPNNEQFF. CDR3 in DNA: TGTGCCAGCAGCTTTCGAGAACCAAACAATGAGCAGTTCTTC.

The V gene is TRBV12-3 or TRBV12-4, the J gene TRBJ2-2, with TRBD1 matching 10 bases. The J segment lost 6 bases and the V segment lost 6 bases, leaving 7 bases of the junction unmatched. The CDR3 consists of 15 residues. The CDR3 nucleotides are TGTGCCAGCAGCAGACAGGGGGCGCAAGCCGGGGAGCTGTTTTTT. Its protein is CASSRQGAQAGELFF.

The table lists this clonotype with a few counts. CDR3 protein: CASTGQNGYTF. The CDR3 region has the DNA TGTGCCAGCACAGGGCAGAACGGCTACACCTTC. The chain uses TRBV2 and TRBJ1-2, with TRBD1 as a possible D gene (5 bases). V lost 7 bases, J lost 8 bases, and 11 bases lay in between. Germline V gene lookup returns CDR1 SNHLY and CDR2 FYNNEI. This CDR3 comprises 11 residues.

The J gene is TRBJ2-2, the V gene TRBV20-1; D may be TRBD1 (5 bases). Germline V CDR1 and CDR2: DFQATT, SNEGSKA (reference sequence). The length of the CDR3 is 15 residues. V lost 0 bases, J lost 3 bases, and 11 bases lay in between. The CDR3 DNA sequence: TGCAGTGCTAGAGATTTTAGGGGCCACACCGGGGAGCTGTTTTTT. It codes for CSARDFRGHTGELFF.

This chain connects TRBV20-1 to TRBJ2-3; 7 bases line up with TRBD2. CDR1 is DFQATT, CDR2 SNEGSKA, per germline (reference sequence). The J segment lost 5 bases and the V segment lost 5 bases, leaving 10 bases of the junction unmatched. CDR3 size: 14 residues. The CDR3 loop is CSASRGEFIDTQYF. CDR3 in DNA: TGCAGTGCTTCCCGGGGGGAATTCATAGATACGCAGTATTTT.